The T cell receptor (beta chain) described here comes from a study of T-cell memory formation after mild COVID-19. Whole-study results and caveats: Largely, contracting CD4+ clones fell within CM and EM, and contracting CD8+ clones within EMRA. Clones that contracted from day 15 to 85 were balanced CD4/CD8, while later expanders leaned CD4+.

This clonotype has just a few counts. The target antigen is unknown. Researchers used 5'RACE with constant-segment primers to make TCR alpha and TCR beta cDNA libraries that carry sample barcodes and UMIs. TCRdb used MiXCR to reprocess the 5' RACE reads, holding one entry per CDR3 protein. Of roughly 62,000 distinct CDR3 sequences in the sample, about 9.4% were seen once. The germline CDR1 and CDR2 sequences are LGHNA and YSLEER. The CDR3 runs to 16 residues. The ends were cut back, 0 bases at V and 4 bases at J, with 15 bases in the middle. The chain has TRBV4-3 and TRBJ1-2; D is undetermined. Sequencing was done on a sample of PBMCs or a T cell subset sorted from them (not recorded which). The receptor was derived from a man aged 18 to 30 who had mild COVID-19 (a few samples of this study predate the infection). Cell type and time point are not known. The CDR3 loop is CASSQDPRGYGYGYTF. CDR3 in DNA: TGCGCCAGCAGCCAAGACCCTCGGGGTTACGGCTATGGCTACACCTTC.